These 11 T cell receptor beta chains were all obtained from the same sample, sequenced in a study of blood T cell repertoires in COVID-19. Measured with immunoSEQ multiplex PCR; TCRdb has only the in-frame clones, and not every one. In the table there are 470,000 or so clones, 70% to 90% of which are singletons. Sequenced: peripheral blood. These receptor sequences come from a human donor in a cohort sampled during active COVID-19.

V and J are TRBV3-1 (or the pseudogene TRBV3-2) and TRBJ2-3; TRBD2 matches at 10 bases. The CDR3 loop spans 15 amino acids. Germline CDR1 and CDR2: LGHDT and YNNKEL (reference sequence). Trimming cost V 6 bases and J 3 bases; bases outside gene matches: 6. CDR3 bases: TGTGCCAGCAGTCCGGGACTAGCGTCGACAGATACGCAGTATTTT. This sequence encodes CASSPGLASTDTQYF.

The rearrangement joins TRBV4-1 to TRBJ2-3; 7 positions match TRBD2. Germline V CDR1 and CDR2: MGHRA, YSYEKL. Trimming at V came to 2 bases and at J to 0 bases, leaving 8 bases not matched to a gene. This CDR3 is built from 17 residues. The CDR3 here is CASSQRREELSTDTQYF. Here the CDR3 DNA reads TGCGCCAGCAGCCAACGCCGGGAGGAACTGAGCACAGATACGCAGTATTTT.

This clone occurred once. The CDR3 DNA reads TGTGCCAGTAGACCTTTAGGGGTCAATCAGCCCCAGCATTTT. Protein product: CASRPLGVNQPQHF. V is TRBV19 and J is TRBJ1-5, with D possibly matching TRBD1 (5 bases). With 6 bases removed from V and 3 bases from J, the gap between germline ends came to 12 bases. The CDR3 runs 14 residues. Per the germline V gene, CDR1 is LNHDA and CDR2 is SQIVND (reference sequence).

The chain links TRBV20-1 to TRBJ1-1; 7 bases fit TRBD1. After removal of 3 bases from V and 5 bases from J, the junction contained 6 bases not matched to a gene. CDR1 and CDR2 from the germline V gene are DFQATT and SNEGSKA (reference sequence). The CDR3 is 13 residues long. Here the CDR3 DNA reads TGCAGTGCTAGTAAGGGGGCGATTACTGAAGCTTTCTTT. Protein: CSASKGAITEAFF.

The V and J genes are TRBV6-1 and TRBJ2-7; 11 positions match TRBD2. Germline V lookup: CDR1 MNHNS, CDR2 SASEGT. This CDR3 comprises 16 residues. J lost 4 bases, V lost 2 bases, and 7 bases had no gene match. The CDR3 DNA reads TGTGCCAGCAGTGAACTACTAGCGGGAGTTGTATACGAGCAGTACTTC. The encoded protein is CASSELLAGVVYEQYF.

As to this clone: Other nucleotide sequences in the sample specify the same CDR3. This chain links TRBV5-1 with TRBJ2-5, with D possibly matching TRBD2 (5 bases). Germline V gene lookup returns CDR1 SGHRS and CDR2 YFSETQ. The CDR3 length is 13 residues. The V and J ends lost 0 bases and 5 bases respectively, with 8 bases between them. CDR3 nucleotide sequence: TGCGCCAGCAGCTTGGGCGGCGGGGAGACCCAGTACTTC. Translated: CASSLGGGETQYF. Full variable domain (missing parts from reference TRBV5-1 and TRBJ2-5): KAGVTQTPRYLIKTRGQQVTLSCSPISGHRSVSWYQQTPGQGLQFLFEYFSETQRNKGNFPGRFSGRQFSNSRSEMNVSTLELGDSALYLCASSLGGGETQYFGPGTRLLVL.

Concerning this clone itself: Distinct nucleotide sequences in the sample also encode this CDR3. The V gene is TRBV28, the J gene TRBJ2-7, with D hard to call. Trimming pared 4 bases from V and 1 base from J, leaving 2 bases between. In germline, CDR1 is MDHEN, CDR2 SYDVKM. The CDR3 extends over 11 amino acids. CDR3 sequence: CASSSSYEQYF. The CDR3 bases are TGTGCCAGCAGTTCTTCCTACGAGCAGTACTTC.

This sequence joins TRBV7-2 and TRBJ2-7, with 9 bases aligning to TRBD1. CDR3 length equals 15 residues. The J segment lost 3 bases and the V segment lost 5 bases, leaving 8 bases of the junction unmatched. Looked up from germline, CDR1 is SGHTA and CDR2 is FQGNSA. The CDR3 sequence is CASSPRTGEGYEQYF. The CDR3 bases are TGTGCCAGCAGCCCCCGGACAGGGGAGGGCTACGAGCAGTACTTC.

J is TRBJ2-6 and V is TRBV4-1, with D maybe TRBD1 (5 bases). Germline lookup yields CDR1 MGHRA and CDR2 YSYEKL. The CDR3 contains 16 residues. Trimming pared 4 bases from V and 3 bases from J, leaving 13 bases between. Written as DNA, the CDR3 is TGCGCCAGCAGCCGAGACCAGGGCGATGGGGCCAACGTCCTGACTTTC. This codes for CASSRDQGDGANVLTF.

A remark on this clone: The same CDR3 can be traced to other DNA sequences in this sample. The CDR3 is CASSIRNTEAFF. The CDR3 nucleotides read TGTGCCAGTAGTATCCGGAACACTGAAGCTTTCTTT. The chain recombines TRBV19 with TRBJ1-1; D is unresolved. CDR3 length equals 12 residues. CDR1 LNHDA and CDR2 SQIVND come from the germline V gene (reference sequence). V was pared by 3 bases and J by 1 base, with 3 bases between.

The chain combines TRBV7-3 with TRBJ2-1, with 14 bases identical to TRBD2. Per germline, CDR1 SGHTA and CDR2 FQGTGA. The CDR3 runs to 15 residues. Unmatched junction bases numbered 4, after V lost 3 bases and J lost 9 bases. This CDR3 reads CASSFGTSGSGEQFF. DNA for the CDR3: TGTGCCAGCAGCTTTGGGACTAGCGGGAGCGGTGAGCAGTTCTTC. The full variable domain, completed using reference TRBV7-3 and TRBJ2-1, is GAGVSQTPSNKVTEKGKYVELRCDPISGHTALYWYRQSLGQGPEFLIYFQGTGAADDSGLPNDRFFAVRPEGSVSTLKIQRTERGDSAVYLCASSFGTSGSGEQFFGPGTRLTVL.